This T cell receptor (beta chain) is from a study of T-cell reconstitution after alpha-beta-depleted transplantation in children. The TCRbeta library was prepared with unique molecular identifiers. TCRdb re-analysed the PCR reads in MiXCR, keeping a single row per CDR3 protein. The repertoire holds fewer than 700,000 distinct CDR3 sequences, about an eighth seen once, with around 2% in the top ten. The CDR3 covers 16 residues. V gave up 5 bases and J gave up 0 bases, with 15 bases separating them. Germline CDR1 and CDR2: SGHVS and FQNEAQ. The chain carries TRBV7-8 and TRBJ2-3; maybe TRBD1 (5 bases). The specimen was PBMCs, mostly from graft donor cells, collected 360 days after TCRalphabeta/CD19-depleted stem cell transplant. This TCR was sampled from a male patient younger than 18 who had a stem cell transplant for acute myeloid leukemia, so the T cells may come from the graft donor. CDR3 sequence: CASSPWGASSTDTQYF. The CDR3, as DNA: TGTGCCAGCAGCCCATGGGGCGCTTCTAGCACAGATACGCAGTATTTT.